This T cell receptor beta chain was sequenced in a study of T cell changes during pregnancy in multiple sclerosis. Libraries were prepared by immunoSEQ multiplex PCR; TCRdb keeps only in-frame clonotypes and omits some of them. The sample records 35,000 to 45,000 clones, more than 90% being singletons. V gave up 4 bases and J gave up 1 base; unmatched junction bases: 2. CDR1 is SEHNR and CDR2 is FQNEAQ in the germline V gene (reference sequence). This CDR3 is 15 amino acids long. Specimen: CD4+ T cells from peripheral blood mononuclear cells, collected in the second trimester of pregnancy. The TCR sequence derives from a female donor in good health, enrolled as a control in a pregnancy study. The V and J genes are TRBV7-9 and TRBJ2-3; TRBD2 matches at 10 bases. As DNA, the CDR3 is TGTGCCAGCAGCTGGAGCGGGAGGGGCACAGATACGCAGTATTTT. Residues: CASSWSGRGTDTQYF.